These T cell receptor beta chains were read from a single sample in a study of shared clonotypes between healthy human individuals. The assay was immunoSEQ multiplex PCR, and TCRdb's table has in-frame clones only and misses some. In the table there are about 180,000 clones, just under 95% of which are singletons. Sequencing was carried out using naive CD4+ T cells sorted from blood. The receptors here all came from a young woman in good health. The CDR3 runs from the conserved cysteine through the conserved F or W. A D gene is named only where the DNA matches it firmly. A row's size may be missing; if present it is once, few, many or a size class.

TRBV11-2,TRBJ2-7,TRBD1,NA,TGTGCCAGCAGCTTAAGGGACAGGGATTTTTACTTC,CASSLRDRDFYF
TRBV2,TRBJ1-1,TRBD1,NA,TGTGCCAGCAGTCCACAGGGGATGGGGAACACTGAAGCTTTCTTT,CASSPQGMGNTEAFF
TRBV6-6,TRBJ2-7,TRBD1,NA,TGTGCCAGCAGTGACCCCGGGACAGGCCTCTACGAGCAGTACTTC,CASSDPGTGLYEQYF
TRBV18,TRBJ2-2,NA,once,TGTGCCAGCTCACCACTAGCGCCCAGCGTCACCGGGGAGCTGTTTTTT,CASSPLAPSVTGELFF
TRBV7-9,TRBJ2-7,NA,NA,TGTGCCAGCAGCCCGAGAGGGGGGGCCTACGAGCAGTACTTC,CASSPRGGAYEQYF
TRBV5-4,TRBJ2-2,TRBD2,NA,TGTGCCAGCAGCAAACTAGCGGACACTAACACCGGGGAGCTGTTTTTT,CASSKLADTNTGELFF
TRBV6-6,TRBJ2-7,NA,NA,TGTGCCAGCAGTTACTCCCGGGACCGACAAACCTACGAGCAGTACTTC,CASSYSRDRQTYEQYF
TRBV28,TRBJ1-2,NA,NA,TGTGCCAGTCGGGCAGGGAGTAACTATGGCTACACCTTC,CASRAGSNYGYTF
TRBV6-1,TRBJ2-5,TRBD1,once,TGTGCCAGCACCAGGGGACAGGCACAGACGGGGACCCAGTACTTC,CASTRGQAQTGTQYF
TRBV5-1,TRBJ2-7,TRBD1,NA,TGCGCCAGCAGCTTGACTTCGGTGATTTGGACAGGGGGAACCTACGAGCAGTACTTC,CASSLTSVIWTGGTYEQYF
TRBV11-3,TRBJ2-1,NA,once,TGTGCCAGCAGCTTAGTTCCCGACAATGAGCAGTTCTTC,CASSLVPDNEQFF
TRBV13,TRBJ2-7,TRBD2,NA,TGTGCCAGCACCAGTCTAGCGGAAAACTCCTACGAGCAGTACTTC,CASTSLAENSYEQYF
TRBV9,TRBJ1-1,NA,NA,TGTGCCAGCTCGACCAGGGATAACACTGAAGCTTTCTTT,CASSTRDNTEAFF
TRBV18,TRBJ1-5,TRBD1,few,TGTGCCAGCTCACCCGACAGGGAGGGTCATCAGCCCCAGCATTTT,CASSPDREGHQPQHF
TRBV11-2,TRBJ2-5,NA,NA,TGTGCCAGCAGCCACGGGACTCCCTCAGAGACCCAGTACTTC,CASSHGTPSETQYF
TRBV5-4,TRBJ2-4,TRBD1,NA,TGTGCCAGCAGCGCGGACAGGGGGCACATAACCAAAAACATTCAGTACTTC,CASSADRGHITKNIQYF
TRBV19,TRBJ2-7,TRBD2,few,TGTGCCAGTAGAGACGGGAGGTCCTACGAGCAGTACTTC,CASRDGRSYEQYF
TRBV27,TRBJ2-7,TRBD2,NA,TGTGCCAGCAGTTTATCGATATGGGGGGGGTTATACGAGCAGTACTTC,CASSLSIWGGLYEQYF
TRBV18,TRBJ2-1,TRBD2,NA,TGTGCCAGCTCATCCTCTACTAGCGGGATAGGCAGTTACAATGAGCAGTTCTTC,CASSSSTSGIGSYNEQFF
TRBV6-1,TRBJ1-5,TRBD1,NA,TGTGCCAGCAGTGCCCCCTTGGGACAGAGCAATCAGCCCCAGCATTTT,CASSAPLGQSNQPQHF
TRBV2,TRBJ2-7,NA,NA,TGTGCCAGCACATTACGGTACGAGCAGTACTTC,CASTLRYEQYF
TRBV28,TRBJ1-5,NA,few,TGTGCCAGCAGTTTATGGACAGCGGATCAGCCCCAGCATTTT,CASSLWTADQPQHF